A selection of T cell receptor beta chains follows, all from one sample in a study of lymphopenia after photon versus proton radiotherapy. The data were produced by immunoSEQ multiplex PCR, yet TCRdb's version contains in-frame clones alone and is incomplete. The data contain some 25,000 clones, roughly 87% of them singletons. The source was peripheral blood, collected from a patient treated with photon-based radiotherapy. These receptors were obtained from a man aged 50-60 years with gastric cancer. CDR3s include the opening cysteine and the closing phenylalanine or tryptophan. The order of the fields is J gene, V gene, clone size, D gene, CDR3 protein, CDR3 DNA. The D gene is left open where the match is weak. Where a row states a size, it is once, few, many or the class of an expanded clone; other rows omit it.

J gene: TRBJ1-2
V gene: TRBV7-2
clone size: NA
D gene: NA
CDR3 protein: CASSLGRTQGGYTF
CDR3 DNA: TGTGCCAGCAGCTTAGGACGGACCCAGGGTGGCTACACCTTC

J gene: TRBJ2-1
V gene: TRBV4-1
clone size: NA
D gene: TRBD2
CDR3 protein: CASSRLLAGAGNEQFF
CDR3 DNA: TGCGCCAGCAGCCGCCTACTAGCGGGGGCGGGCAATGAGCAGTTCTTC

J gene: TRBJ2-7
V gene: TRBV11-2
clone size: NA
D gene: NA
CDR3 protein: CASSLRGRDSYYEQYF
CDR3 DNA: TGTGCCAGCAGCTTAAGGGGACGCGACAGCTACTACGAGCAGTACTTC

J gene: TRBJ1-1
V gene: TRBV7-2
clone size: NA
D gene: NA
CDR3 protein: CASSLVGSATEAFF
CDR3 DNA: TGTGCCAGCAGCTTAGTTGGTTCGGCAACTGAAGCTTTCTTT

J gene: TRBJ1-2
V gene: TRBV9
clone size: few
D gene: TRBD1
CDR3 protein: CASSVTGTAHYGYTF
CDR3 DNA: TGTGCCAGCAGCGTCACAGGGACAGCCCACTATGGCTACACCTTC

J gene: TRBJ1-1
V gene: TRBV9
clone size: NA
D gene: NA
CDR3 protein: CASSVAFMPDTEAFF
CDR3 DNA: TGTGCCAGCAGCGTAGCTTTCATGCCCGACACTGAAGCTTTCTTT

J gene: TRBJ1-2
V gene: TRBV11-1
clone size: NA
D gene: NA
CDR3 protein: CASSNDLASSDYGYTF
CDR3 DNA: TGTGCCAGCAGCAACGATTTGGCCAGTTCGGACTATGGCTACACCTTC

J gene: TRBJ1-3
V gene: TRBV18
clone size: NA
D gene: NA
CDR3 protein: CASSPDTTIYF
CDR3 DNA: TGTGCCAGCTCACCAGATACCACCATATATTTT

J gene: TRBJ1-1
V gene: TRBV30
clone size: NA
D gene: NA
CDR3 protein: CAWLVENTEAFF
CDR3 DNA: TGTGCCTGGTTAGTTGAGAACACTGAAGCTTTCTTT

J gene: TRBJ2-2
V gene: TRBV5-1
clone size: NA
D gene: TRBD1
CDR3 protein: CASSLTGVAGELFF
CDR3 DNA: TGCGCCAGCAGCTTGACAGGGGTAGCCGGGGAGCTGTTTTTT

J gene: TRBJ1-2
V gene: TRBV18
clone size: NA
D gene: NA
CDR3 protein: CASSPPTRDGYTF
CDR3 DNA: TGTGCCAGCTCACCACCCACCCGGGATGGCTACACCTTC

J gene: TRBJ2-3
V gene: TRBV12-5
clone size: NA
D gene: NA
CDR3 protein: CASGVERGTDTQYF
CDR3 DNA: TGTGCTAGTGGTGTCGAACGGGGCACAGATACGCAGTATTTT

J gene: TRBJ1-1
V gene: TRBV5-6
clone size: NA
D gene: NA
CDR3 protein: CASIHLTGLRVTEAFF
CDR3 DNA: TGTGCCAGCATTCACCTGACGGGACTCCGAGTCACTGAAGCTTTCTTT

J gene: TRBJ1-3
V gene: TRBV11-3
clone size: NA
D gene: NA
CDR3 protein: CASSSDRTGNTIYF
CDR3 DNA: TGTGCCAGCAGCTCCGACAGGACTGGAAACACCATATATTTT

J gene: TRBJ1-6
V gene: TRBV14
clone size: NA
D gene: NA
CDR3 protein: CASSQDPKSPLHF
CDR3 DNA: TGTGCCAGCAGCCAAGACCCCAAGTCACCCCTCCACTTT

J gene: TRBJ1-3
V gene: TRBV30
clone size: NA
D gene: TRBD1
CDR3 protein: CAWSRGPAGNTIYF
CDR3 DNA: TGTGCCTGGAGCAGGGGGCCTGCTGGAAACACCATATATTTT

J gene: TRBJ1-1
V gene: TRBV6-5
clone size: NA
D gene: NA
CDR3 protein: CASRGVLEAFF
CDR3 DNA: TGTGCCAGCAGAGGGGTCCTAGAAGCTTTCTTT

J gene: TRBJ1-5
V gene: TRBV5-5
clone size: few
D gene: NA
CDR3 protein: CASSLGTNQPQHF
CDR3 DNA: TGTGCCAGCAGCTTGGGCACCAATCAGCCCCAGCATTTT

J gene: TRBJ2-7
V gene: TRBV5-6
clone size: NA
D gene: NA
CDR3 protein: CASSFTGPSGGYEQYF
CDR3 DNA: TGTGCCAGCAGCTTTACCGGGCCTTCCGGGGGCTACGAGCAGTACTTC

J gene: TRBJ2-5
V gene: TRBV7-9
clone size: NA
D gene: NA
CDR3 protein: CAWGVETQYF
CDR3 DNA: TGTGCCTGGGGGGTAGAGACCCAGTACTTC

J gene: TRBJ1-3
V gene: TRBV27
clone size: once
D gene: NA
CDR3 protein: CASSLMWGIGNTIYF
CDR3 DNA: TGTGCCAGCAGTTTAATGTGGGGGATTGGAAACACCATATATTTT

J gene: TRBJ2-1
V gene: TRBV19
clone size: NA
D gene: TRBD1
CDR3 protein: CASTTPPQGASEQFF
CDR3 DNA: TGTGCCAGTACCACCCCTCCTCAGGGGGCTTCTGAGCAGTTCTTC

J gene: TRBJ2-2
V gene: TRBV5-4
clone size: NA
D gene: TRBD1
CDR3 protein: CASSFAMGQGFTGELFF
CDR3 DNA: TGTGCCAGCAGCTTTGCCATGGGACAGGGCTTCACCGGGGAGCTGTTTTTT

J gene: TRBJ2-2
V gene: TRBV11-3
clone size: NA
D gene: NA
CDR3 protein: CASSLRGHGELFF
CDR3 DNA: TGTGCCAGCAGCTTAAGGGGTCACGGGGAGCTGTTTTTT